The 3 T cell receptor beta chains below were found in one sample sequenced in a study of blood T cell repertoires in COVID-19. Sequenced by immunoSEQ multiplex PCR; TCRdb stores in-frame clones only, minus some. The sample records some 130,000 clones, more than 75% being singletons. The sequenced sample was PBMCs or T cells enriched from blood (not recorded which). The source is a woman in her fifties or sixties who had recovered from COVID-19.

The gene calls are TRBV5-1 and TRBJ2-1; 7 bases map to TRBD1. The CDR3 is made up of 16 amino acids. Germline trimming cut 4 bases from V and 4 bases from J; bases unmatched to any gene: 11. Germline CDR1 is SGHRS and CDR2 is YFSETQ. CDR3 sequence reads: CASSPGPQGVYNEQFF. As DNA, the CDR3 is TGCGCCAGCAGCCCCGGGCCTCAGGGGGTTTACAATGAGCAGTTCTTC.

The chain combines TRBV19 with TRBJ2-4; no clear D gene. The CDR3 covers 13 residues. The V end lost 6 bases, the J end lost 5 bases, and 11 bases lay between the germline ends. CDR1 LNHDA and CDR2 SQIVND come from the germline V gene (reference sequence). The CDR3 DNA follows: TGTGCCAGTAGATCCGATCAGGAAAACATTCAGTACTTC. This translates into CASRSDQENIQYF.

The chain combines TRBV27 with TRBJ1-6, with D unclear. Germline V CDR1 and CDR2: MNHEY, SMNVEV (reference sequence). V was cut by 2 bases and J by 10 bases, with 9 bases left in between. This CDR3 is built from 13 residues. The CDR3 nucleotides are TGTGCCAGCAGTTTAGGGGAGAAGTCACCCCTCCACTTT. This codes for CASSLGEKSPLHF.